The TCR beta chain under discussion was sequenced for a study of cytomegalovirus exposure and HLA in healthy donors. General observations from the study: Versus the approximately 700-donor mean, an Asian-associated ancestry cluster reportedly showed fewer N-insertions in a later analysis. Exclusion applied to some V segments, including TRBV6-2 and TRBV6-3, as they were indistinguishable.

Use of 60 Vbeta and 13 Jbeta primers characterized the PCR. TCRdb keeps only in-frame clones here, not all; method: immunoSEQ multiplex PCR. The sample consists of roughly 100,000 clones, 65% to 80% of them appearing once. For this clone: Its specificity is unknown.

The CDR3 is 15 amino acids. Trimming removed 2 bases from V and 4 bases from J; junction bases left unmatched: 7. The germline CDR1 and CDR2 sequences are SGDLS and YYNGEE. This chain connects TRBV9 to TRBJ2-3, with TRBD1 identical over 7 bases. The specimen sequenced was PBMCs. This receptor was obtained from a woman aged 40-49 years in good health and CMV-seronegative. CDR3 residues: CASSVRRQGADTQYF. The DNA for the CDR3 is TGTGCCAGCAGCGTTCGCCGACAGGGCGCAGATACGCAGTATTTT.